This is a list of T cell receptor beta chains from one sample in a study of shared clonotypes between healthy human individuals. Some clones are missing from TCRdb's copy, which holds only in-frame ones; the method was immunoSEQ multiplex PCR. The repertoire includes some 2,500,000 clones, 80% to 95% of them detected once, and 0.36% sits in the top ten. Sequencing used naive CD4+ T cells from PBMCs. These receptors came from a man younger than 30 in good health. Some clones in this sample may be carry-over from other donors' samples. The CDR3 runs from the conserved cysteine through the conserved F or W. Each record gives: clone size, D gene, V gene, J gene, CDR3 protein, CDR3 DNA. A D gene is named only where the DNA matches it firmly. Clone sizes are given selectively: once, few, many, or a class where the clone is expanded.

.,.,TRBV6-6,TRBJ1-2,CASTLLGANYGYTF,TGTGCCAGCACCCTCCTGGGAGCTAACTATGGCTACACCTTC
.,.,TRBV9,TRBJ1-1,CASSAGPGADTEAFF,TGTGCCAGCAGCGCCGGGCCCGGGGCGGACACTGAAGCTTTCTTT
.,TRBD1,TRBV7-2,TRBJ2-7,CASSLAWTGGSYEQYF,TGTGCCAGCAGCTTAGCGTGGACAGGGGGCTCCTACGAGCAGTACTTC
once,TRBD2,TRBV5-4,TRBJ2-7,CAMTSGSRYEQYF,TGTGCCATGACTAGCGGGAGCAGGTACGAGCAGTACTTC
.,.,TRBV6-5,TRBJ1-5,CASSYSGQSNQPQHF,TGTGCCAGCAGTTACTCGGGGCAGAGCAATCAGCCCCAGCATTTT
.,TRBD2,TRBV10-2,TRBJ2-7,CASRAGLAGFYEQYF,TGCGCCAGCAGGGCGGGACTAGCGGGATTTTACGAGCAGTACTTC
.,.,TRBV7-9,TRBJ2-7,CASSHHTGTPTSYEQYF,TGTGCCAGCAGCCATCATACCGGGACACCTACCTCCTACGAGCAGTACTTC
.,.,TRBV6-5,TRBJ2-5,CASSYPGGAETQYF,TGTGCCAGCAGTTATCCAGGAGGGGCAGAGACCCAGTACTTC
.,TRBD1,TRBV28,TRBJ2-7,CASSPPLGQGMVYEQYF,TGTGCCAGCAGTCCCCCCTTGGGACAGGGGATGGTCTACGAGCAGTACTTC
.,.,TRBV25-1,TRBJ1-6,CASSDNSMMNSPLHF,TGTGCCAGCAGTGATAACAGTATGATGAATTCACCCCTCCACTTT
.,.,TRBV7-9,TRBJ1-6,CASSSNSPTNSPLHF,TGTGCCAGCAGCTCCAATTCCCCTACCAATTCACCCCTCCACTTT
.,.,TRBV21-1,TRBJ1-5,CASSYVVPAQPQHF,TGTGCCAGCAGCTACGTGGTTCCCGCACAGCCCCAGCATTTT
.,.,TRBV15,TRBJ2-1,CATRVGDQEEFF,TGTGCCACCCGGGTCGGGGACCAGGAGGAGTTCTTC
.,.,TRBV7-9,TRBJ1-5,CASSQKSGGNQPQHF,TGTGCCAGCAGCCAGAAGTCGGGAGGGAATCAGCCCCAGCATTTT
.,.,TRBV5-5,TRBJ2-2,CASSLNRDTGELFF,TGTGCCAGCAGCTTGAACAGGGACACCGGGGAGCTGTTTTTT
once,TRBD1,TRBV10-3,TRBJ2-3,CAIRANAGGVSTDTQYF,TGTGCCATCAGGGCAAACGCAGGGGGAGTCAGCACAGATACGCAGTATTTT
.,.,TRBV5-1,TRBJ2-6,CASSWAAGANVLTF,TGCGCCAGCAGTTGGGCGGCTGGGGCCAACGTCCTGACTTTC
.,.,TRBV28,TRBJ1-3,CASSMGWAAAGGNTIYF,TGTGCCAGCAGTATGGGTTGGGCAGCCGCTGGCGGAAACACCATATATTTT
.,.,TRBV30,TRBJ2-7,CAWSPKGHLYEQYF,TGTGCCTGGAGTCCAAAGGGCCACCTCTACGAGCAGTACTTC
.,TRBD2,TRBV2,TRBJ2-7,CASSLRTSGRAYEQYF,TGTGCCAGCAGTCTTCGGACTAGCGGGAGGGCCTACGAGCAGTACTTC
.,.,TRBV6-1,TRBJ1-2,CASTADRTNYGYTF,TGTGCCAGCACCGCGGACAGAACTAACTATGGCTACACCTTC
.,.,TRBV5-1,TRBJ2-5,CASSLVAGPETQYF,TGCGCCAGCAGCTTGGTAGCCGGGCCAGAGACCCAGTACTTC
.,TRBD2,TRBV9,TRBJ2-1,CASSEWTGLFSGRSDNEQFF,TGTGCCAGCAGCGAGTGGACAGGGTTGTTTAGCGGGAGGAGTGACAATGAGCAGTTCTTC
.,.,TRBV7-8,TRBJ1-5,CASSLEGQLGSYSNQPQHF,TGTGCCAGCAGCTTAGAAGGACAGCTCGGGTCGTATAGCAATCAGCCCCAGCATTTT
.,TRBD1,TRBV7-9,TRBJ2-3,CASSFRTGGTTDTQYF,TGTGCCAGCAGCTTTCGGACAGGGGGCACCACAGATACGCAGTATTTT
.,.,TRBV11-2,TRBJ1-5,CASSLGRSSNQPQHF,TGTGCCAGCAGCTTAGGCCGGAGTAGCAATCAGCCCCAGCATTTT
once,.,TRBV7-2,TRBJ1-5,CASSLERAQPQHF,TGTGCCAGCAGCTTAGAAAGAGCGCAGCCCCAGCATTTT
.,TRBD1,TRBV29-1,TRBJ1-1,CSGGGQLNTEAFF,TGCAGCGGGGGGGGACAGTTGAACACTGAAGCTTTCTTT
.,.,TRBV30,TRBJ1-5,CAWSTTLGGNQPQHF,TGTGCCTGGAGTACTACTTTAGGGGGAAACCAGCCCCAGCATTTT
few,.,TRBV29-1,TRBJ1-1,CSVEEVEGNTEAFF,TGCAGCGTTGAAGAGGTCGAGGGGAACACTGAAGCTTTCTTT
.,.,TRBV5-1,TRBJ2-3,CASSSLVGSDTQYF,TGCGCCAGCAGCTCGTTGGTAGGGTCAGATACGCAGTATTTT
.,.,TRBV27,TRBJ1-4,CASINRDEKLFF,TGTGCCAGCATTAACAGGGACGAAAAACTGTTTTTT
.,.,TRBV25-1,TRBJ2-7,CASSENYYEQYF,TGTGCCAGCAGTGAGAACTACTACGAGCAGTACTTC
.,.,TRBV7-2,TRBJ1-1,CASSREVNTEAFF,TGTGCCAGCAGCCGAGAGGTGAACACTGAAGCTTTCTTT
.,TRBD2,TRBV6-5,TRBJ2-7,CASSYHWGGAYEQYF,TGTGCCAGCAGTTACCATTGGGGGGGGGCCTACGAGCAGTACTTC
.,.,TRBV28,TRBJ2-1,CASSVGPQLYNEQFF,TGTGCCAGCAGTGTAGGACCCCAGCTCTACAATGAGCAGTTCTTC
.,TRBD1,TRBV5-1,TRBJ2-1,CASSLPGQGYNEQFF,TGCGCCAGCAGCTTACCGGGACAGGGATACAATGAGCAGTTCTTC
.,TRBD2,TRBV30,TRBJ2-1,CAWSVASGNEQFF,TGTGCCTGGAGTGTAGCTAGCGGGAATGAGCAGTTCTTC
.,.,TRBV9,TRBJ2-7,CASSVRSGRSYEQYF,TGTGCCAGCAGCGTTAGAAGCGGGCGCTCCTACGAGCAGTACTTC
once,.,TRBV5-1,TRBJ1-1,CASSLEPRGTEAFF,TGCGCCAGCAGCTTGGAACCCCGAGGGACTGAAGCTTTCTTT
.,.,TRBV2,TRBJ2-2,CASSEIRALAGELFF,TGTGCCAGCAGTGAAATTAGGGCCCTGGCCGGGGAGCTGTTTTTT
.,.,TRBV28,TRBJ1-1,CASSPGLSAFF,TGTGCCAGCAGTCCGGGACTTAGTGCTTTCTTT
.,TRBD1,TRBV9,TRBJ1-2,CASSVTGQGDYGYTF,TGTGCCAGCAGCGTAACGGGACAGGGAGATTATGGCTACACCTTC
.,.,TRBV2,TRBJ2-3,CASRTLGRTGTDTQYF,TGTGCCAGCAGGACCCTTGGCCGCACGGGCACAGATACGCAGTATTTT
.,TRBD2,TRBV6-5,TRBJ2-7,CASSPRWREFDEQYF,TGTGCCAGCAGTCCCCGCTGGCGGGAGTTTGACGAGCAGTACTTC
.,.,TRBV19,TRBJ2-5,CASTARTSQETQYF,TGTGCCAGTACCGCCAGGACCAGCCAAGAGACCCAGTACTTC
once,TRBD1,TRBV7-9,TRBJ1-4,CASSWDRGDEKLFF,TGTGCCAGCAGCTGGGACAGGGGGGACGAAAAACTGTTTTTT
.,TRBD2,TRBV11-2,TRBJ2-3,CASTAGLLAGTDTQYF,TGTGCCAGCACCGCAGGCTTACTAGCGGGCACAGATACGCAGTATTTT
.,.,TRBV6-1,TRBJ1-5,CASSGGQSYQPQHF,TGTGCCAGCAGTGGAGGCCAGTCATATCAGCCCCAGCATTTT
.,TRBD2,TRBV28,TRBJ2-5,CASSLSPGGRAMYF,TGTGCCAGCAGTTTATCCCCTGGCGGGAGGGCCATGTACTTC